This entry describes one TCR beta chain. The data were taken from a study of blood T cell repertoires in COVID-19. Study background: Specimens from acute and convalescent COVID-19 originated in the United States, Italy and Spain. PBMCs, B-cell-depleted T cells, or T cells were the source of the cDNA or gDNA that made up the material.

Trimming left V 3 bases short and J 5 bases short, with 7 bases between. Germline V gene lookup returns CDR1 LGHNT and CDR2 FRNRAP. CDR3 length equals 13 residues. Original methodology: Amplification with reference gene primers provided the estimates of nucleated cell counts. The method was immunoSEQ multiplex PCR; TCRdb's version includes in-frame clones alone and lacks a portion of them. V and J calls and clone size are given by that table; D and trimming were obtained from the DNA. The table records roughly 95,000 clones, approximately 82% of them present only once. Source material: peripheral blood. V gene TRBV12-5 combines with J gene TRBJ1-4; no clear D. This sequence was found in a man between 60 and 70 years old with acute or convalescent COVID-19. In DNA form, the CDR3 reads TGTGCTAGTGGTTTTTCCGTGAATGAAAAACTGTTTTTT. Translated: CASGFSVNEKLFF. The variable domain in full, with the rest retrieved from reference TRBV12-5 and TRBJ1-4, is DARVTQTPRHKVTEMGQEVTMRCQPILGHNTVFWYRQTMMQGLELLAYFRNRAPLDDSGMPKDRFSAEMPDATLATLKIQPSEPRDSAVYFCASGFSVNEKLFFGSGTQLSVL.